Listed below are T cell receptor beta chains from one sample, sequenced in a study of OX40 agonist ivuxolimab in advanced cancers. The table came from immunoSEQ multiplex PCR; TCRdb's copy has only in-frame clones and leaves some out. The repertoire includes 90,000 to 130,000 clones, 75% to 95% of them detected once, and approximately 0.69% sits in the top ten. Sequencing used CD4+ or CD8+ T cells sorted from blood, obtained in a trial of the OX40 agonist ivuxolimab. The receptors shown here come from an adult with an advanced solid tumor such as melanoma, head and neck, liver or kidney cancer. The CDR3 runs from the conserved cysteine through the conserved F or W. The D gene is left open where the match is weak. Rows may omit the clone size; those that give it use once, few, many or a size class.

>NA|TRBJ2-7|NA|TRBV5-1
TGCGCCAGCAGCTTGGGTGCTCCCGATCCGCAGTACTTC
CASSLGAPDPQYF
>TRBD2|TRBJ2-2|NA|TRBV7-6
TGTGCCAGCAGCTGGAAACTAGCGGGGGCCGACACCGGGGAGCTGTTTTTT
CASSWKLAGADTGELFF
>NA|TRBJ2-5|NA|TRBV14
TGTGCCAGCAGCCAAAGGGGGAGAGAGACCCAGTACTTC
CASSQRGRETQYF
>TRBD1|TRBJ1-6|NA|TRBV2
TGTGCCAGTGGGGGGACAGGGGTTTCACCCCTCCACTTT
CASGGTGVSPLHF
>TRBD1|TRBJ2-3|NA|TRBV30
TGTGCCTGGAGTCCGGGACAGGAGAACACAGATACGCAGTATTTT
CAWSPGQENTDTQYF
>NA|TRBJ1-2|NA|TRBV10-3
TGTGCCATCAGTGAGGCCACTTCAAGGGCAGGAGGTGGCTACACCTTC
CAISEATSRAGGGYTF
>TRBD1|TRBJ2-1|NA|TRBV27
TGTGCCAGCAGTCCTACAAATCTCGGGACAGGCCAGCCCGTCAATGAGCAGTTCTTC
CASSPTNLGTGQPVNEQFF
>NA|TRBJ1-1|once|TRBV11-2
TGTGCCAGCAGCTTAAAAGTGGACACTGAAGCTTTCTTT
CASSLKVDTEAFF
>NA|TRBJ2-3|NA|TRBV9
TGTGCCAGCAGCGTAGACACCGCGAATACGCAGTATTTT
CASSVDTANTQYF
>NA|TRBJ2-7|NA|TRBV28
TGTGCCAGCAATCAGGGCGACTCCTACGAGCAGTACTTC
CASNQGDSYEQYF
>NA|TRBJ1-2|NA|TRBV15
TGTGCCACCAGCAGAGATCGGGGAGAGGGTGGCTACACCTTC
CATSRDRGEGGYTF
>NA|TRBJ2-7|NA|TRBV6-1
TGTGCCAGCAGTGGGGGGTTGACAGCGGACGAGCAGTACTTC
CASSGGLTADEQYF
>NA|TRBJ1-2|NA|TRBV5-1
TGCGCCAGCTATTCTAACTATGGCTACACCTTC
CASYSNYGYTF
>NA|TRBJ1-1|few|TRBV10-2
TGCGCCAGCCAGAGGAGCACTGAAGCTTTCTTT
CASQRSTEAFF
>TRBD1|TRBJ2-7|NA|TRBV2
TGTGCCAGCAACCGGGACAGGAGCTCCTACGAGCAGTACTTC
CASNRDRSSYEQYF
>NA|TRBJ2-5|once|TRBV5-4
TGTGCCAGCAGCTCCGGACCCCAAGAGACCCAGTACTTC
CASSSGPQETQYF
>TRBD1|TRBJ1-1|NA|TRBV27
TGTGCCAGCAGGCGGGGCGACAGGGGGGATGTGAACACTGAAGCTTTCTTT
CASRRGDRGDVNTEAFF
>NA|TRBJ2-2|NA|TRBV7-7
TGTGCTAGCAGCTCTGGGCCGAACACCGGGGAGCTGTTTTTT
CASSSGPNTGELFF
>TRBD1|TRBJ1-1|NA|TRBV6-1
TGTGCCAGCAGACGGACAGGGGACACTGAAGCTTTCTTT
CASRRTGDTEAFF
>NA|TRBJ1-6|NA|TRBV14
TGTGCCAGCAGCCAAGGGGGGGGGAATAATTCACCCCTCCACTTT
CASSQGGGNNSPLHF
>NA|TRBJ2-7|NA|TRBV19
TGTGCCAGTAGTATTTGGGGGGCTCGGAGCGAGCAGTACTTC
CASSIWGARSEQYF
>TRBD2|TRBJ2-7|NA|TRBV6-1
TGTGCCAGCAGTGAGGGACTAGCGGAAAGATACGAGCAGTACTTC
CASSEGLAERYEQYF
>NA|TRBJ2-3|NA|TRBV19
TGTGCCAGTAGTAGCCCGAGAGTGGGATCCCGCACAGATACGCAGTATTTT
CASSSPRVGSRTDTQYF
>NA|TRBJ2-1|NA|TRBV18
TGTGCCAGCTCCCGGGACTTTGACAATGAGCAGTTCTTC
CASSRDFDNEQFF
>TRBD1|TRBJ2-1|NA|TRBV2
TGTGCCAGACAGGGGTACAATGAGCAGTTCTTC
CARQGYNEQFF
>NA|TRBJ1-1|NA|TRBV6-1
TGTGCCAGCACCCGAGTAGAGGGGGACGAAGCTTTCTTT
CASTRVEGDEAFF
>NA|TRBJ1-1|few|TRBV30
TGTGCCTGGAGTGTACTTCGAGGGAACACTGAAGCTTTCTTT
CAWSVLRGNTEAFF
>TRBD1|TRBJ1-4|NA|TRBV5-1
TGCGCCAGCAGCTTCGGACAGGGGGACGAAAAACTGTTTTTT
CASSFGQGDEKLFF
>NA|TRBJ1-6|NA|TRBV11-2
TGTGCCAGCAGCTTAGAGGGGTCTTCACCCCTCCACTTT
CASSLEGSSPLHF
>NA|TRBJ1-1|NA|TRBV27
TGTGCCAGCAGTAAGAGGGGAATCTGGGACCGAAACACTGAAGCTTTCTTT
CASSKRGIWDRNTEAFF
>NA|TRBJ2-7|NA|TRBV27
TGTGCCAGCAGTACCTCCGTGCCCCCCTACGAGCAGTACTTC
CASSTSVPPYEQYF
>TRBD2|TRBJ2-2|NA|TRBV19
TGTGCCAGTAGTAATCGGGGGGGCCTGGCCGGGGAGCTGTTTTTT
CASSNRGGLAGELFF
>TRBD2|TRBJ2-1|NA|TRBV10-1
TGCGCCAGCAGCGGGAGGGGGACTACTGAGCAGTTCTTC
CASSGRGTTEQFF
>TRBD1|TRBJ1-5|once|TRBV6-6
TGTGCCACCAAACAGGGGCTGGGCAATCAGCCCCAGCATTTT
CATKQGLGNQPQHF
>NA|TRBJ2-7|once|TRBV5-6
TGTGCCAGCAGCCTGGACGGGACCGCGGTTGCGCAGTACTTC
CASSLDGTAVAQYF
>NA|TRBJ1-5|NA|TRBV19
TGTGCCAGTAGTATTCGTCAGGGAAGAAATCAGCCCCAGCATTTT
CASSIRQGRNQPQHF
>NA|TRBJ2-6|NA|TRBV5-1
TGCGCCAGCAGCTTAGGACAGTCTGGGGCCAACGTCCTGACTTTC
CASSLGQSGANVLTF
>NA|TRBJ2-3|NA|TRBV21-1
TGTGCCAGCAGCAAAGGGCCTAGCGGGAGGAACACAGATACGCAGTATTTT
CASSKGPSGRNTDTQYF
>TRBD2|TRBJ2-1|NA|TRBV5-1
TGCGCCAGCAGCTTTAGCTCTAGCGGCCACCTCCACAATGAGCAGTTCTTC
CASSFSSSGHLHNEQFF
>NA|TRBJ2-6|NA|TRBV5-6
TGTGCCAGCAGCTTGCCGAGCTCTGGGGCCAACGTCCTGACTTTC
CASSLPSSGANVLTF
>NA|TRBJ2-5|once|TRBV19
TGTGCCAGTAGTATGAGCTCCGGTTGGGGGCAAGGGGAGACCCAGTACTTC
CASSMSSGWGQGETQYF
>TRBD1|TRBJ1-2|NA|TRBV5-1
TGCGCCAGCAGCTTGGGGGACAGGAGCTATGGCTACACCTTC
CASSLGDRSYGYTF